The clone carrying this T cell receptor beta chain was recorded at least ten times. Time point denoted: newly diagnosed GD, antithyroid drugs for less than 3 months. With RNA extracted from PBMCs as input, the TCR library was made. Staff drew around 8.6 milliliters of peripheral blood into EDTA tubes. The CDR3 consists of 12 residues. The V gene's germline CDR1 is DFQATT and CDR2 SNEGSKA (reference sequence). Both iRepertoire HTBI primers and Arm-PCR of CDR3 regions were used to build the TCR beta libraries. Each CDR3 protein is one row after TCRdb ran MiXCR on the multiplex PCR reads. The sample records hundreds of thousands of distinct CDR3 sequences, roughly 16% being singletons. The sample comes from a study of regulatory T cells in long-lasting Graves disease. In addition, the sample was reused for a study of T cells in Graves' hyperthyroidism and ophthalmopathy.

The clonotype was recovered from a woman aged 35-65 years with Graves disease. This chain uses TRBV20-1 with TRBJ1-1; D ambiguous. The material sequenced was peripheral blood mononuclear cells (PBMCs), taken at new diagnosis, from a patient treated with antithyroid drugs. This CDR3 is CRGYTVNTEAFF. In nucleotides, the CDR3 is TGCAGGGGCTACACGGTGAACACTGAAGCTTTCTTT.